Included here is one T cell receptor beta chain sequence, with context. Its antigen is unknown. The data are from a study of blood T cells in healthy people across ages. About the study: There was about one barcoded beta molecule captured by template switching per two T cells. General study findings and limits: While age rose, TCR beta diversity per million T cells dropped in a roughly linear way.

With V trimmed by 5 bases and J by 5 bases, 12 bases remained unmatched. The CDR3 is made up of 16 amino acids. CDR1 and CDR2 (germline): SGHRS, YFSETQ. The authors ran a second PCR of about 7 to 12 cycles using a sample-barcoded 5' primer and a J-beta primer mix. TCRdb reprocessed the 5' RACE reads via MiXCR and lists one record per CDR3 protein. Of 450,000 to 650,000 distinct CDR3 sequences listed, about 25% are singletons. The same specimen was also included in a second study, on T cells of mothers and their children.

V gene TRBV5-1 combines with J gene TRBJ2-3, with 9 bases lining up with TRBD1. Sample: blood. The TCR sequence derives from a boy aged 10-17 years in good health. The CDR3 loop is CASRPPRQGGGDTQYF. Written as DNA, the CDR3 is TGCGCCAGCAGACCCCCCCGACAGGGGGGTGGAGATACGCAGTATTTT.